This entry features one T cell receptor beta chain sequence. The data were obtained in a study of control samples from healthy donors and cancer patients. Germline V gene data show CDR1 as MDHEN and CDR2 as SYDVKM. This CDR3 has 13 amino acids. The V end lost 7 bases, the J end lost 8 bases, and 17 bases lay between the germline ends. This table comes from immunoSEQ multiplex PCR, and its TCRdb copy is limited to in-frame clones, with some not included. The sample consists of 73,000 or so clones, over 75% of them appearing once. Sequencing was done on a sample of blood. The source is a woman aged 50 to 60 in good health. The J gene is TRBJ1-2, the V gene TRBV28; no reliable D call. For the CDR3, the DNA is TGTGCCAGCACCCCCGCTCGGTATAGAGGCTACACCTTC. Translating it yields CASTPARYRGYTF.